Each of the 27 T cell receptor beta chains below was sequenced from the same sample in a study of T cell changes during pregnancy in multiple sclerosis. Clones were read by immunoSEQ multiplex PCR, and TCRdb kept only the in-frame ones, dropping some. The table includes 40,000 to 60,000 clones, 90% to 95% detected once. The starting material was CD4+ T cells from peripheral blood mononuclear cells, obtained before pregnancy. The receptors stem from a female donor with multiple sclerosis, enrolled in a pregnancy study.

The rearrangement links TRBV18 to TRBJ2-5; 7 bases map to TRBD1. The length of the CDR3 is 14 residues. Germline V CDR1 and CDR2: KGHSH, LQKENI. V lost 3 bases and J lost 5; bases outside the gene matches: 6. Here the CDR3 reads CASSPQGQPETQYF. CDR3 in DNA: TGTGCCAGCTCACCCCAGGGACAGCCGGAGACCCAGTACTTC.

CDR3 loop: CASSLAGDLYGYTF. For the CDR3, the DNA is TGTGCCAGCAGCTTAGCAGGGGATCTCTATGGCTACACCTTC. This rearrangement joins TRBV7-2 to TRBJ1-2, with D possibly being TRBD1 (5 bases). Trimming left V 0 bases short and J 4 bases short, with 9 bases between. Germline V lookup: CDR1 SGHTA, CDR2 FQGNSA. This CDR3 is 14 amino acids long.

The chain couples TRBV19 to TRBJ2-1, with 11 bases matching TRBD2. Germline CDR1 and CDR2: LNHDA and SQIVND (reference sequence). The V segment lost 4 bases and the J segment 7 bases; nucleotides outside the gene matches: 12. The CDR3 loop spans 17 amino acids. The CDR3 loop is CASSRVSGTSGSNEQFF. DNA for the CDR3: TGTGCCAGTAGTAGGGTCTCGGGAACTAGCGGGAGTAATGAGCAGTTCTTC. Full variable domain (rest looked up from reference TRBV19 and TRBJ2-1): DGGITQSPKYLFRKEGQNVTLSCEQNLNHDAMYWYRQDPGQGLRLIYYSQIVNDFQKGDIAEGYSVSREKKESFPLTVTSAQKNPTAFYLCASSRVSGTSGSNEQFFGPGTRLTVL.

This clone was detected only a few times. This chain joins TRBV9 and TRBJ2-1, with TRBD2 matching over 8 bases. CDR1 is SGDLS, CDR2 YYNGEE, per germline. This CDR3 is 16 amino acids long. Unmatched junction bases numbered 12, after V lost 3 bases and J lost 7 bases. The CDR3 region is CASSGSTRGGSNEQFF. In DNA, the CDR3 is TGTGCCAGCAGCGGATCGACTCGCGGGGGGTCTAATGAGCAGTTCTTC.

Here the CDR3 reads CASSYPGGETQYF. CDR3 sequence (DNA): TGTGCCAGCAGCTACCCGGGGGGGGAGACCCAGTACTTC. V is TRBV7-6 and J is TRBJ2-5; 8 bases align to TRBD2. V lost 4 bases, J lost 5 bases, and 3 bases stayed unmatched. Germline-derived CDR1 and CDR2 are SGHVS and FNYEAQ. The CDR3 is 13 amino acids.

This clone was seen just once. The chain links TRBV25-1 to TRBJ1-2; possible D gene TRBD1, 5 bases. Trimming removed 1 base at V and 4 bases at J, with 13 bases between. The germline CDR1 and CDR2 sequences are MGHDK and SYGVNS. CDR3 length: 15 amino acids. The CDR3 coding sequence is TGTGCCAGCAGTGAATCGCAGGGCGGGAGCTATGGCTACACCTTC. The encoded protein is CASSESQGGSYGYTF.

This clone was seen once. This CDR3 reads CAISGQEHEQYF. In nucleotides, the CDR3 is TGTGCCATCAGTGGACAGGAACACGAGCAGTACTTC. The chain employs TRBV10-3 and TRBJ2-7, with D perhaps matching TRBD1 (6 bases). The V gene's germline CDR1 is ENHRY and CDR2 SYGVKD. The CDR3 totals 12 residues. The V gene lost 4 bases and the J gene lost 5 bases, with 9 bases spanning the gap.

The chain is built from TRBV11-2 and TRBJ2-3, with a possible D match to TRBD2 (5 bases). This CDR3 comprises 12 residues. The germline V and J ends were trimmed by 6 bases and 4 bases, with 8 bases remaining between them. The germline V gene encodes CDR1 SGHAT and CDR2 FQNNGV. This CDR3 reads CASSIGADTQYF. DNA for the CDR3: TGTGCCAGCAGTATCGGGGCAGATACGCAGTATTTT.

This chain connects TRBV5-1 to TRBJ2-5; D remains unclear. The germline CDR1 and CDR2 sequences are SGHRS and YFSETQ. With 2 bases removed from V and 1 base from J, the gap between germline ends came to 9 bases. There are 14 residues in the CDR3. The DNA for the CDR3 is TGCGCCAGCAGCTTCCGATGGAGCCAAGAGACCCAGTACTTC. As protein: CASSFRWSQETQYF.

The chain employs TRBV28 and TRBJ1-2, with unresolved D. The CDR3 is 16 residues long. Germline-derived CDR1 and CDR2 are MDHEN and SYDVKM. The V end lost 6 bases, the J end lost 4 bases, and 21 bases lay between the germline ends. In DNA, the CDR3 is TGTGCCAGCAGCCCGTCAGGCAGACCCTTGGGCTATGGCTACACCTTC. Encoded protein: CASSPSGRPLGYGYTF.

CDR3 amino acids: CASSPGFSGKSYEQYF. DNA for the CDR3: TGCGCCAGCAGCCCGGGGTTTAGCGGGAAATCCTACGAGCAGTACTTC. The chain combines TRBV5-1 with TRBJ2-7; TRBD2 aligns across 8 bases. The V gene's germline CDR1 is SGHRS and CDR2 YFSETQ. The CDR3 extends over 16 amino acids. J gave up 1 base and V 4 bases, and 10 bases lay outside the gene matches.

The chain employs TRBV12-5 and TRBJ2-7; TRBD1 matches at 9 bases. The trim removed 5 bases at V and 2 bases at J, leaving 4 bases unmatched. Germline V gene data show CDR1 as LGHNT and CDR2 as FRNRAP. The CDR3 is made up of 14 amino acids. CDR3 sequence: CASGPRTGAYEQYF. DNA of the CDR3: TGTGCTAGTGGTCCACGGACAGGGGCCTACGAGCAGTACTTC.

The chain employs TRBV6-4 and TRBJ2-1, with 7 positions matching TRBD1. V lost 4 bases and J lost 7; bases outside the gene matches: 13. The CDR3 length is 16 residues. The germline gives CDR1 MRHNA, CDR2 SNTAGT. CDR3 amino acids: CASSGGTGVSGNEQFF. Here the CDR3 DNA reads TGTGCCAGCAGTGGAGGAACAGGGGTCTCGGGGAATGAGCAGTTCTTC.

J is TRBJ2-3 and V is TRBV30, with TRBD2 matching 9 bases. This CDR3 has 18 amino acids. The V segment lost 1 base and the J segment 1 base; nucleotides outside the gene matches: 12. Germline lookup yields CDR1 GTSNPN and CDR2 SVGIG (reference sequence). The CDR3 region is CAWSALLGGRAGTDTQYF. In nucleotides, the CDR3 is TGTGCCTGGAGTGCCTTACTTGGCGGGAGGGCTGGCACAGATACGCAGTATTTT.

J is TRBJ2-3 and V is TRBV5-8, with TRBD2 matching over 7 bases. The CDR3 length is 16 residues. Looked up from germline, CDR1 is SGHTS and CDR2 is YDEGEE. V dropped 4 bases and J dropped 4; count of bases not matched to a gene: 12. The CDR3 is CASSNDYGGRADTQYF. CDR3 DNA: TGTGCCAGCAGCAATGATTACGGCGGGAGAGCAGATACGCAGTATTTT.

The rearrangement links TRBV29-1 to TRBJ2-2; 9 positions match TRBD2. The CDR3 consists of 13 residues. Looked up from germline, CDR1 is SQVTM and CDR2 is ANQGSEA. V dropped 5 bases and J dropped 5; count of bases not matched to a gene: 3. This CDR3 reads CSVRLAGTGELFF. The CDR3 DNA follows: TGCAGCGTTAGGCTAGCGGGAACCGGGGAGCTGTTTTTT.

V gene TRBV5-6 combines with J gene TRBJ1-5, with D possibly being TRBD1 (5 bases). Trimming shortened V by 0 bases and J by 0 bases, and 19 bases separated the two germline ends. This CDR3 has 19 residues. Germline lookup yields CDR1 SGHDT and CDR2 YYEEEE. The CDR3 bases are TGTGCCAGCAGCTTGGGGGTGCGGAGGGGACTCAATAGCAATCAGCCCCAGCATTTT. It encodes CASSLGVRRGLNSNQPQHF.

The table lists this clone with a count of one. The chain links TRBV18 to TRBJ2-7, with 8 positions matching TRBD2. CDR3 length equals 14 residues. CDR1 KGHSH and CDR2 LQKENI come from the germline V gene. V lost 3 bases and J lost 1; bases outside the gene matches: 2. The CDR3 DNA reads TGTGCCAGCTCACCCGCTAGCGGGTCCTACGAGCAGTACTTC. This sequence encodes CASSPASGSYEQYF.

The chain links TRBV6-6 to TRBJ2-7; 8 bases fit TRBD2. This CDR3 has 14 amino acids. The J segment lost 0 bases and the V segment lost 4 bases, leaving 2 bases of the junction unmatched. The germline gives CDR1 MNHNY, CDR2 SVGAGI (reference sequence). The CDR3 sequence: CASSLSGSSYEQYF. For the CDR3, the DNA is TGTGCCAGCAGTTTAAGCGGGAGCTCCTACGAGCAGTACTTC.

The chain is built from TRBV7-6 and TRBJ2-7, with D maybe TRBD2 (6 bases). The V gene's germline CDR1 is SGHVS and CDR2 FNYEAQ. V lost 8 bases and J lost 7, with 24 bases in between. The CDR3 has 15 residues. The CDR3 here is CASGSLAAENGEQYF. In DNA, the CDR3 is TGTGCCAGCGGGTCTTTAGCGGCGGAAAATGGTGAGCAGTACTTC.

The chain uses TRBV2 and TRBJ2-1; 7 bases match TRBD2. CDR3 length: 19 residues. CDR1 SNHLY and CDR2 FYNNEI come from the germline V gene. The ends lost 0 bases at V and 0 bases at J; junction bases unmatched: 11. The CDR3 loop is CASSEALGRGPSSYNEQFF. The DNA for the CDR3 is TGTGCCAGCAGTGAAGCGCTTGGGAGGGGTCCCAGCTCCTACAATGAGCAGTTCTTC.

CDR3 amino acids: CASSFNRDFYEQYF. CDR3 DNA sequence: TGCGCCAGCAGCTTTAACAGGGATTTCTACGAGCAGTACTTC. The chain couples TRBV5-1 to TRBJ2-7, with D maybe TRBD1 (6 bases). This CDR3 comprises 14 residues. The V gene's germline CDR1 is SGHRS and CDR2 YFSETQ. The V end lost 2 bases, the J end lost 3 bases, and 12 bases lay between the germline ends. The variable domain in full, with the rest retrieved from reference TRBV5-1 and TRBJ2-7, is KAGVTQTPRYLIKTRGQQVTLSCSPISGHRSVSWYQQTPGQGLQFLFEYFSETQRNKGNFPGRFSGRQFSNSRSEMNVSTLELGDSALYLCASSFNRDFYEQYFGPGTRLTVT.

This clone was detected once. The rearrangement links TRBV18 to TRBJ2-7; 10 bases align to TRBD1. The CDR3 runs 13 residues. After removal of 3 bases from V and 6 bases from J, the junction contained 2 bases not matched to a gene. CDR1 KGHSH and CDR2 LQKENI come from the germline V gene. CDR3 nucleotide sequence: TGTGCCAGCTCACCCGGGACAGGGGCCGAGCAGTACTTC. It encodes CASSPGTGAEQYF.

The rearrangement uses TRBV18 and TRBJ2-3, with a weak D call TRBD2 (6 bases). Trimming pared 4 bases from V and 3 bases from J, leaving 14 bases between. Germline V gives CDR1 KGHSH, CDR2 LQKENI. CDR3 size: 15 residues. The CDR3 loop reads CASSHGLPSTDTQYF. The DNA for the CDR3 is TGTGCCAGCTCACATGGACTACCGAGTACAGATACGCAGTATTTT. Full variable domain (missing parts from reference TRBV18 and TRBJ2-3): NAGVMQNPRHLVRRRGQEARLRCSPMKGHSHVYWYRQLPEEGLKFMVYLQKENIIDESGMPKERFSAEFPKEGPSILRIQQVVRGDSAAYFCASSHGLPSTDTQYFGPGTRLTVL.

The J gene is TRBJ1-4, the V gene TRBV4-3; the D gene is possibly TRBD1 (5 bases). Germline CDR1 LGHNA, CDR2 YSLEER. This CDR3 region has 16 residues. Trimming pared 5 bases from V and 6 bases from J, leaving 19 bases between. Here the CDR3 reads CASSKYPQGGDEKLFF. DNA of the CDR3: TGCGCCAGCAGCAAATACCCGCAGGGTGGAGATGAAAAACTGTTTTTT.

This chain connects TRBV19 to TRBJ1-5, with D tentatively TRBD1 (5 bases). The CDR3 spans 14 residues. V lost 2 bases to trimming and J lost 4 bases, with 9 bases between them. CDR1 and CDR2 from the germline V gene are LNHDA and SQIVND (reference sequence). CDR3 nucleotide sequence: TGTGCCAGTAGTATAATCGGGGGGAATCAGCCCCAGCATTTT. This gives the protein CASSIIGGNQPQHF. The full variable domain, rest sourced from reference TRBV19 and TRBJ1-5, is DGGITQSPKYLFRKEGQNVTLSCEQNLNHDAMYWYRQDPGQGLRLIYYSQIVNDFQKGDIAEGYSVSREKKESFPLTVTSAQKNPTAFYLCASSIIGGNQPQHFGDGTRLSIL.

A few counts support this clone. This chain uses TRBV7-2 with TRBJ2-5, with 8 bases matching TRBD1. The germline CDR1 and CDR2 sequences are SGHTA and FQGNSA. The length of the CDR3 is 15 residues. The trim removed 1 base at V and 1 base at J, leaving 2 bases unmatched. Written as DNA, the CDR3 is TGTGCCAGCAGCTTAGTGGACAGGGCCCAAGAGACCCAGTACTTC. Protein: CASSLVDRAQETQYF.